The 6 T cell receptor beta chains below were found in one sample sequenced in a study of human T cells and chemical hapten exposure. TCRdb analysed the RACE reads with MiXCR anew, one entry per CDR3 protein. The sample gives roughly 40,000 distinct CDR3 sequences, approximately 13% of which show up once; approximately 5.3% is in the top ten. Regarding time point: pre-sensitization, week 0. Treatment here: therapeutic diphenylcyclopropenone sensitization with weekly scalp DPC. The sample was whole blood, taken in connection with sensitization to the hapten diphenylcyclopropenone (DPC). Source of these receptors: a young woman with alopecia areata. Some clones in this sample may be carry-over from other donors' samples.

This clonotype was seen repeatedly, ten times or more. The V call is TRBV12-3 or TRBV12-4, the J call TRBJ1-1, with no clear D. The CDR3 is made up of 12 amino acids. V was clipped by 6 bases and J by 5 bases, with 10 bases between them. This CDR3 reads CASRWLGTEAFF. Here the CDR3 DNA reads TGTGCCAGCAGGTGGCTAGGGACTGAAGCTTTCTTT.

This clonotype has ten or more counts. This sequence joins TRBV7-2 and TRBJ2-5, with D hard to call. V lost 6 bases and J 4 bases, leaving 21 bases between the germline ends. This CDR3 is 16 amino acids long. The germline CDR1 and CDR2 sequences are SGHTA and FQGNSA. Here the CDR3 reads CASSAQVGSYPETQYF. For the CDR3, the DNA is TGTGCCAGCAGTGCTCAGGTCGGGTCGTACCCAGAGACCCAGTACTTC.

The V call is TRBV6-1, the J call TRBJ2-7; TRBD2 is a possible D gene (6 bases). The CDR3 has 12 residues. The germline V gene encodes CDR1 MNHNS and CDR2 SASEGT. Trimming pared 1 base from V and 8 bases from J, leaving 9 bases between. This CDR3 reads CASSEGEVQQYF. The CDR3 DNA is TGTGCCAGCAGTGAAGGGGAGGTCCAGCAGTACTTC.

V usage is TRBV28 and J usage is TRBJ1-5; TRBD1 might be the D (5 bases). CDR1 and CDR2 (germline): MDHEN, SYDVKM. CDR3 length equals 12 residues. Trimming left V 6 bases short and J 16 bases short, with 19 bases between. The CDR3 DNA reads as TGTGCCAGCAGGTTGGGGGACTCACATCTTCATTTT. The encoded protein is CASRLGDSHLHF.

This clonotype was recorded a few times. The chain couples TRBV7-9 to TRBJ1-5; D is ambiguous. CDR1 and CDR2 (germline): SEHNR, FQNEAQ (reference sequence). CDR3 length equals 13 residues. V was clipped by 8 bases and J by 3 bases, with 11 bases between them. The CDR3 is CASPRLSNQPQHF. In DNA, the CDR3 is TGTGCCAGCCCTAGGTTGTCCAATCAGCCCCAGCATTTT.

The CDR3 bases are TGTGCCAGCAGCAAAAAGACGGGAGGGGCCGGGGAGCTGTTTTTT. This codes for CASSKKTGGAGELFF. The chain is built from TRBV7-3 and TRBJ2-2; 8 nucleotides agree with TRBD2. After removal of 5 bases from V and 6 bases from J, the junction contained 8 bases not matched to a gene. CDR1 and CDR2 (germline): SGHTA, FQGTGA. The CDR3 has 15 residues.